A single sample is the source of the 20 T cell receptor beta chains below, sequenced in a study of blood T cells in healthy people across ages. Then a second PCR, running roughly 6 to 11 cycles, was carried out with a sample-barcoded 5' primer and a J-beta primer mix. TCRdb re-analysed the 5' RACE reads in MiXCR, keeping a single row per CDR3 protein. Of more than 650,000 distinct CDR3 sequences in the sample, about 26% were seen once. The same specimen was also included in a second study, on T cells of mothers and their children.

Input material: blood. These receptors were obtained from a boy aged 10-17 years in good health.

A word on this clonotype: At one end the junction does not follow the germline gene, possibly because of a read error. J is TRBJ2-4 and V is TRBV20-1; TRBD1 agrees at 7 bases. Per the germline V gene, CDR1 is DFQATT and CDR2 is SNEGSKA (reference sequence). There are 13 residues in the CDR3. As DNA, the CDR3 is TGCAGTGCTATGAAGGGGGCGAAAAACGTTCAGTACTTC. Encoded protein: CSAMKGAKNVQYF.

The chain couples TRBV29-1 to TRBJ2-7; tentative D call: TRBD2 (6 bases). There are 14 residues in the CDR3. V was cut by 7 bases and J by 3 bases, with 19 bases left in between. Germline V gives CDR1 SQVTM, CDR2 ANQGSEA. The CDR3 loop reads CSALEGGARYEQYF. The CDR3 region has the DNA TGCAGCGCTCTGGAGGGAGGAGCACGCTACGAGCAGTACTTC.

The CDR3 here is CATSDPGRTSTDTQYF. In DNA form, the CDR3 reads TGTGCCACCAGTGATCCCGGGAGGACTAGCACAGATACGCAGTATTTT. The chain is built from TRBV24-1 and TRBJ2-3; 7 bases align to TRBD2. The CDR3 consists of 16 residues. The J segment lost 0 bases and the V segment lost 3 bases, leaving 5 bases of the junction unmatched. CDR1 KGHDR and CDR2 SFDVKD come from the germline V gene.

The chain carries TRBV19 and TRBJ2-4, with D perhaps TRBD1 (6 bases). With 8 bases removed from V and 0 bases from J, the gap between germline ends came to 14 bases. The CDR3 contains 15 residues. Per the germline V gene, CDR1 is LNHDA and CDR2 is SQIVND (reference sequence). CDR3 sequence (DNA): TGTGCCAGTGCGCCGGGACATCTAGCCAAAAACATTCAGTACTTC. This sequence encodes CASAPGHLAKNIQYF.

The CDR3 loop is CASSDRRDEQFF. CDR3 nucleotides: TGTGCCAGCAGTGACAGAAGGGATGAGCAGTTCTTC. This chain joins TRBV12-3 or TRBV12-4 and TRBJ2-1; maybe TRBD1 (5 bases). V lost 5 bases and J lost 8, with 10 bases in between. The CDR3 length is 12 residues.

The chain joins TRBV29-1 to TRBJ1-3; D is undetermined. V lost 4 bases to trimming and J lost 2 bases, with 3 bases between them. The CDR3 has 11 residues. Germline V gene sequence: CDR1 SQVTM, CDR2 ANQGSEA. The CDR3 coding sequence is TGCAGCGTTGTAGCTGGAAACACCATATATTTT. Residues: CSVVAGNTIYF.

In its sample, this clonotype was seen a few times. The chain uses TRBV24-1 and TRBJ2-5; D not resolved. The end of the DNA is better explained by TRBJ2-7, so the J call may be wrong. The CDR3 loop spans 12 amino acids. Germline V lookup: CDR1 KGHDR, CDR2 SFDVKD. The CDR3 sequence: CATSSFPYEQYF. The CDR3, as DNA: TGTGCCACCAGCTCTTTCCCCTACGAGCAGTACTTC.

This clonotype appeared a few times. This sequence joins TRBV9 and TRBJ2-1, with D perhaps TRBD1 (6 bases). V was trimmed by 1 base and J by 2 bases, leaving 16 bases between them. Looked up from germline, CDR1 is SGDLS and CDR2 is YYNGEE. The CDR3 covers 17 residues. CDR3 coding DNA: TGTGCCAGCAGCGTACCCACCAGGGGAGACACCTACAATGAGCAGTTCTTC. Translated: CASSVPTRGDTYNEQFF.

This clonotype was found a few times. This rearrangement joins TRBV12-3 or TRBV12-4 to TRBJ1-3, with 7 bases identical to TRBD1. The CDR3 runs to 14 residues. V lost 5 bases and J lost 9; bases outside the gene matches: 10. CDR3: CASSLRQGITTIYF. As DNA, the CDR3 is TGTGCCAGCAGTCTCCGACAGGGTATAACCACCATATATTTT.

This rearrangement joins TRBV12-3 or TRBV12-4 to TRBJ2-3, with D maybe TRBD1 (7 bases). The CDR3 consists of 18 residues. Trimming shortened V by 7 bases and J by 2 bases, and 25 bases separated the two germline ends. This chain's CDR3 is CASTLQGSGGVPTDTQYF. The CDR3 DNA reads as TGTGCCAGCACACTACAGGGGAGTGGCGGGGTGCCCACAGATACGCAGTATTTT.

The gene calls are TRBV29-1 and TRBJ2-5; D may be TRBD1 (6 bases). Trimming removed 4 bases at V and 6 bases at J, with 24 bases between. The CDR3 covers 16 residues. Per the germline V gene, CDR1 is SQVTM and CDR2 is ANQGSEA. CDR3 sequence reads: CSVARRGWAPRKTQYF. The CDR3 coding sequence is TGCAGCGTTGCCCGCAGGGGTTGGGCCCCAAGAAAGACCCAGTACTTC.

V and J are TRBV2 and TRBJ2-1; 10 positions agree with TRBD2. The CDR3 covers 17 residues. Trimming removed 8 bases from V and 7 bases from J; junction bases left unmatched: 17. Germline lookup yields CDR1 SNHLY and CDR2 FYNNEI. In DNA, the CDR3 is TGTGCCAGCGAGACTAGCGGGCTATTACTTGGCCTAAATGAGCAGTTCTTC. It codes for CASETSGLLLGLNEQFF. The full variable domain, in which reference TRBV2 and TRBJ2-1 provide the parts outside the CDR3, is EPEVTQTPSHQVTQMGQEVILRCVPISNHLYFYWYRQILGQKVEFLVSFYNNEISEKSEIFDDQFSVERPDGSNFTLKIRSTKLEDSAMYFCASETSGLLLGLNEQFFGPGTRLTVL.

The chain combines TRBV3-1 with TRBJ2-1, with 10 bases identical to TRBD2. The CDR3 sequence is 14 residues long. With V trimmed by 2 bases and J by 6 bases, 1 base remained unmatched. The germline V gene encodes CDR1 LGHDT and CDR2 YNNKEL (reference sequence). The chain's CDR3 is CASSQRTSGNEQFF. The CDR3, as DNA: TGTGCCAGCAGCCAACGGACTAGCGGCAATGAGCAGTTCTTC.

The chain carries TRBV24-1 and TRBJ1-1; D is unresolved. Looked up from germline, CDR1 is KGHDR and CDR2 is SFDVKD. V gave up 0 bases and J gave up 1 base, with 14 bases separating them. This CDR3 region has 17 residues. The CDR3 loop is CATSDLPIPGENTEAFF. The CDR3 nucleotides read TGTGCCACCAGTGATTTGCCTATCCCGGGAGAGAACACTGAAGCTTTCTTT.

The gene calls are TRBV30 and TRBJ2-5, with D unclear. V was cut by 0 bases and J by 0 bases, with 5 bases left in between. Germline V gene data show CDR1 as GTSNPN and CDR2 as SVGIG (reference sequence). The CDR3 runs 13 residues. The CDR3 coding sequence is TGTGCCTGGAGTGTCCTCGACCAAGAGACCCAGTACTTC. Translated: CAWSVLDQETQYF.

The V and J genes are TRBV18 and TRBJ2-5, with a weak D call TRBD1 (5 bases). From germline, CDR1 is KGHSH and CDR2 LQKENI. Trimming stripped 3 bases from V and 2 bases from J, with 10 bases between. This CDR3 spans 14 amino acids. The CDR3 loop is CASSPQGNQETQYF. DNA for the CDR3: TGTGCCAGCTCACCTCAGGGAAATCAAGAGACCCAGTACTTC.

The chain has TRBV10-1 and TRBJ2-3, with D perhaps matching TRBD1 (5 bases). Trimming shortened V by 2 bases and J by 4 bases, and 13 bases separated the two germline ends. The length of the CDR3 is 15 residues. Germline V gene sequence: CDR1 WNHNN, CDR2 SYGVQD (reference sequence). The DNA of the CDR3 is TGCGCCAGCAGTGAGAGGGGTAGTCTCGCAGATACGCAGTATTTT. Amino acid sequence: CASSERGSLADTQYF.

In this sample, this clonotype turned up many times. The chain carries TRBV12-3 or TRBV12-4 and TRBJ2-1; a possible D gene is TRBD2 (6 bases). The CDR3 spans 12 residues. Trimming removed 4 bases at V and 8 bases at J, with 9 bases between. CDR3 nucleotide sequence: TGTGCCAGCAGTTCCTGGGGGGATGAGCAGTTCTTC. As protein: CASSSWGDEQFF.

Only a few counts were recorded for this clonotype. The chain links TRBV28 to TRBJ2-2; D possibly matches TRBD1 or TRBD2 (5 bases each). Germline lookup yields CDR1 MDHEN and CDR2 SYDVKM. Trimming pared 6 bases from V and 3 bases from J, leaving 23 bases between. The CDR3 length is 18 residues. The CDR3 DNA reads TGTGCCAGCAGCCGAGGCCGACAGCAACCGCGGGACACCGGGGAGCTGTTTTTT. The encoded protein is CASSRGRQQPRDTGELFF.

This clonotype was observed a few times. This chain uses TRBV14 with TRBJ2-7, with a weak D call TRBD1 (6 bases). Trimming pared 0 bases from V and 2 bases from J, leaving 32 bases between. Germline V gives CDR1 SGHDN, CDR2 FVKESK. The CDR3 sequence is 22 residues long. The CDR3 DNA sequence: TGTGCCAGCAGCCAAGATGCGCGACCGGGACACCCGAAGAAAACTTTAACCTACGAGCAGTACTTC. Translating it yields CASSQDARPGHPKKTLTYEQYF.